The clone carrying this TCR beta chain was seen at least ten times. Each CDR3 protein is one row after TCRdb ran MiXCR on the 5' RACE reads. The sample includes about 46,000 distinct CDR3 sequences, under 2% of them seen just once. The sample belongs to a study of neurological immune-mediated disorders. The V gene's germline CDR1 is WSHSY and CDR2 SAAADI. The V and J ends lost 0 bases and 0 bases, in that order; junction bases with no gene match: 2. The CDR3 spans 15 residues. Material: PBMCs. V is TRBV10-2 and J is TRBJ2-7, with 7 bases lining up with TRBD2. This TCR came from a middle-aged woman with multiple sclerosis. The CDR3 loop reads CASSESLAVSYEQYF. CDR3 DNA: TGCGCCAGCAGTGAGTCGCTAGCGGTCTCCTACGAGCAGTACTTC.